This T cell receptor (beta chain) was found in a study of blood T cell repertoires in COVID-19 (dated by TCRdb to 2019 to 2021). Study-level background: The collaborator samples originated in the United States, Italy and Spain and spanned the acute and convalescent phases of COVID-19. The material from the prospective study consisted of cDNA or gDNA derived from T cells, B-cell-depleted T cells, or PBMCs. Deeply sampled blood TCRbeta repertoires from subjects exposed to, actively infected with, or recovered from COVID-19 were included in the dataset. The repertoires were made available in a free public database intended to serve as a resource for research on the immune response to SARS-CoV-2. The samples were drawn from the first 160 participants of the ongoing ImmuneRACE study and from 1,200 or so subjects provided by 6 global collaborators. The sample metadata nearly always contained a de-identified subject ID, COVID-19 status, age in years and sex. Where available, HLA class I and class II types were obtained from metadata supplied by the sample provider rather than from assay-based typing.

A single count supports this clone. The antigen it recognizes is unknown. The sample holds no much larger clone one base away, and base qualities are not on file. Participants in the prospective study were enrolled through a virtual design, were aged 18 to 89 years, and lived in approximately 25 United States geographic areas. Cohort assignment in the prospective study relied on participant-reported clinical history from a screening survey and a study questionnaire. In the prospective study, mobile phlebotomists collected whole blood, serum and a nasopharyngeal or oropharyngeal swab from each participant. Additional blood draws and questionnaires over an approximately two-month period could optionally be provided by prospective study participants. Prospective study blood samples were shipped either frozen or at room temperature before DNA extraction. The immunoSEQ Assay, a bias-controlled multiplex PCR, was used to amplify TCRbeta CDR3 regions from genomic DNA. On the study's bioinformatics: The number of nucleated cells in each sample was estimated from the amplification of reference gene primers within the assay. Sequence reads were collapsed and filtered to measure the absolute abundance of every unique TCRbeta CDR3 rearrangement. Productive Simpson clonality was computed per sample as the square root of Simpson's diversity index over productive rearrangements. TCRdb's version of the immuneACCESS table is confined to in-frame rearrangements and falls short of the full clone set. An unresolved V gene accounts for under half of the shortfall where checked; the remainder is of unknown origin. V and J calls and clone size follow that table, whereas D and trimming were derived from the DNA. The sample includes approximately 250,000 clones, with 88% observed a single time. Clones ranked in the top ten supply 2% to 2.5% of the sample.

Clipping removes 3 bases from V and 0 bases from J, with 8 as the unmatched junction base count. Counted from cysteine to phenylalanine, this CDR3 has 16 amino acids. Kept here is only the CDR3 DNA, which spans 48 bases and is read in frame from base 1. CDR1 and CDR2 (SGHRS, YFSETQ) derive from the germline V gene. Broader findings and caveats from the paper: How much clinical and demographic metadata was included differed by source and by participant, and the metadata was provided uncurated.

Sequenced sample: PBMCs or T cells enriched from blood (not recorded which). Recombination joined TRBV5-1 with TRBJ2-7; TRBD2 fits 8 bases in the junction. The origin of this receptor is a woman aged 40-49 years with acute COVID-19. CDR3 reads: CASSSGGGGSSYEQYF. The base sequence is TGCGCCAGCAGCTCGGGCGGCGGGGGGAGCTCCTACGAGCAGTACTTC.